These T cell receptor beta chains were read from a single sample in a study of CD8 T cells in ankylosing spondylitis. TCRdb processed the 5' RACE reads anew with MiXCR; each CDR3 protein has one entry. This sample has a few hundred thousand distinct CDR3 sequences, with about a fifth found just once. The specimen sequenced was blood, either unsorted or a sorted T cell fraction (not recorded which). The receptors derive from a male donor with ankylosing spondylitis. CDR3s leave out the opening cysteine and the closing phenylalanine or tryptophan. Fields, in order: CDR3 length, V gene, CDR3 protein.

13 TRBV7-2 ASSLASGRVREQY
14 TRBV3-1 ASSPRRGTDTGELF
12 TRBV19 ATAHGTGFYEQY
11 TRBV24-1 ATQAGSQNEQF
12 TRBV7-7 ASSLDFDAGELF
12 TRBV6-1 ASSLWGNSNTIY
12 TRBV29-1 SVEDPLIRNGYT
12 TRBV5-1 ASSTTAPPYEQY
11 TRBV29-1 SVLAGGTDTQY
13 TRBV7-7 ASSLDAGARGEQY
13 TRBV29-1 SVATGTSGANVLT
12 TRBV7-9 ASSRGQTDTEAF
11 TRBV19 ASSLEVSETQY
9 TRBV24-1 ATSVREAQY
13 TRBV4-1 ASSPGLAGEETQY
11 TRBV7-2 ASSYRGNQPQH
11 TRBV29-1 SVEVQGNTEAF
11 TRBV10-3 AISESVRRIEF
14 TRBV11-3 ASSLSFGGSKGELF
11 TRBV14 ASSHLGGYGYT
15 TRBV24-1 ATSDSSRGYGANVLT
13 TRBV5-4 ASYGGGRAPNEQF
12 TRBV15 ATSRTRTPGELF
14 TRBV6-2/TRBV6-3 ASGPLKTRWENIQY
13 TRBV6-1 ASSEGAGSYNEQF